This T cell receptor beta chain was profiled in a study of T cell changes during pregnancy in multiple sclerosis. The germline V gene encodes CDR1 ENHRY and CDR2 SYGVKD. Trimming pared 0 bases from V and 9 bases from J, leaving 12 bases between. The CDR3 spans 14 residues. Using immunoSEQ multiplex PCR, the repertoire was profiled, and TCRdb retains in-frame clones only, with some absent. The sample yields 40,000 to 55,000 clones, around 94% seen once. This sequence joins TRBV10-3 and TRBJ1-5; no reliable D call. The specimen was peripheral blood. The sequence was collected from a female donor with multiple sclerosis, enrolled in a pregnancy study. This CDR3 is CAISESGGQGPQHF. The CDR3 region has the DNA TGTGCCATCAGTGAGTCGGGAGGTCAAGGGCCCCAGCATTTT.